This T cell receptor (beta chain) emerged from a study of blood T cells in healthy people across ages (dated by TCRdb to 2013 to 2016). Concerning the study at large: In model experiments, template switching captured roughly one uniquely barcoded TCR beta cDNA molecule for every two T cells. To avoid experimental bias, donors of different ages were distributed randomly across sequencing lanes. Four age groups were formed from the donors: young (average around 15 years), middle-aged (approximately 40), aged (roughly 59) and long-lived (less than 85). Age-related changes in TCR beta repertoire diversity were measured in the study by deep sequencing normalized with unique cDNA molecular identifiers. Two additional independent replicas of 1 million unique cDNA reads from the same blood draw were analyzed for two donors (one aged 18 to 29 and one aged 80 or older). What the study reported, not specific to this receptor: As age increased, observed TCR beta diversity per million T cells dropped in a roughly linear way, and a significant reduction was already evident by age 40. Total diversity estimates from one million sequenced T cells were considered lower bounds and underestimates. Because profiling used bulk unsorted PBMCs, naive and antigen-experienced compartments could not be compared conclusively. Because donor CMV infection status was unknown, age-related changes in expanded clonotypes were potentially confounded. The long-lived group showed more naive CD4+ T cells, fewer expanded clones and increased TCR diversity than the aged group, suggesting age selection. There was a strong correlation between observed TCR beta diversity and the percentage of naive T cells measured by flow cytometry.

The donors were about 40 Caucasian individuals from Russia, aged about 6 to 100 years, who were systemically healthy. Each donor gave about 9.8 milliliters of peripheral blood, drawn into EDTA-treated Vacutainer tubes. Ficoll-Paque density-gradient centrifugation was used to isolate PBMCs, with at least 7 million obtained per sample. Total RNA was extracted from PBMCs with Trizol reagent, with at least 6 micrograms obtained per sample. For every donor, an aliquot of PBMCs went through flow cytometry to measure the percentages of naive CD45RAhigh/CD27high T cells. Including cysteine and phenylalanine, the CDR3 has 14 amino acids. Kept here is only the CDR3 DNA, which spans 42 bases and is read in frame from base 1. Relative to germline, V is missing 8 bases and J is missing 2 bases, with 7 bases of the junction outside any gene match. CDR1 and CDR2, looked up from the germline V gene, are ENHRY and SYGVKD.

In the case of this clonotype: This clone's antigen is unknown. Nothing much larger sits one base from this clone, and base qualities are not available.

Libraries came from 5' RACE. For sequencing, an Illumina HiSeq 2500 was employed. A second 7 to 11 cycle PCR used a sample-barcoded 5' primer and a J-beta primer mix. A unique molecular identifier was introduced onto each TCR beta cDNA molecule by a template-switch 5' adaptor carrying 12 random nucleotides. At least 3 million CDR3-containing paired-end reads were obtained from each sample. First-strand cDNA synthesis was performed from all RNA using the Mint cDNA synthesis kit, with priming by a TRBC-specific oligonucleotide. Following uracil-DNA glycosylase treatment, all cDNA underwent a first 18-cycle PCR with the universal primers M1SS and BC2_uni_R. In the original analysis: For normalization, 1 million high-quality reads, each with a distinct molecular identifier, were randomly selected from each sample. Instead of being binned into consensus sequences, reads with shared molecular identifiers were discarded. MiTCR, set to a Q25 quality threshold and the strictest error-elimination algorithm, was used for CDR3 identification, clonotype clustering and error correction. A nonparametric unseen species model using Euler transformation provided a lower-bound estimate of total TCR beta diversity. TCRdb trimmed public reads at Q25 via fastp, called clones via MiXCR and kept in-frame beta chains. Entries are consolidated by CDR3 protein sequence, retaining the most common genes and DNA. TCRdb's processing, not the study's, gives the V and J calls here. This sample gives about 1.8 million distinct CDR3 sequences in total; just under 50% of them show up just once. In total, the top ten clones hold over 2% of the sample.

Sequenced sample: blood. This TCR derives from a woman aged 40 to 50 in good health. The chain is assembled from TRBV10-3 and TRBJ2-7, with 9 middle bases fitting TRBD2. The sequence in DNA is TGTGCCATCCGTGGCGGGGGGGGAACCTACGAGCAGTACTTC. The encoded protein is CAIRGGGGTYEQYF.